One and the same sample provided the 3 T cell receptor beta chains below, sequenced in a study of CD8+ T cells in alopecia areata. Treatment of the sample: oral pan-JAK inhibitor, 5-10 mg twice daily. Following extraction, RNA underwent reverse transcription to cDNA, which served as the sequencing template. Sequencing was performed with immunoSEQ multiplex PCR; in TCRdb, only in-frame clones are kept and a portion is missing. The sample lists some 220,000 clones, less than 75% occurring once. This material consisted of CD4+ T cells sorted from blood, taken at week 4, from a patient treated with tofacitinib. These TCRs come from a human donor with alopecia areata.

This clone was picked up a small number of times. This chain links TRBV4-3 with TRBJ2-6, with D perhaps matching TRBD2 (6 bases). Trimming pared 0 bases from V and 4 bases from J, leaving 13 bases between. Germline-derived CDR1 and CDR2 are LGHNA and YSLEER. The CDR3 is 17 amino acids. The chain's CDR3 is CASSQDAGRAGANVLTF. CDR3 bases: TGCGCCAGCAGCCAAGATGCGGGGAGAGCCGGGGCCAACGTCCTGACTTTC.

Points on this clone: Its ends do not fully match the called genes, so a read error is possible. The CDR3 is CASSLTSGGRRAF. The CDR3 coding sequence is TGTGCCAGCAGTTTAACTAGCGGGGGAAGACGTGCCTTC. J is TRBJ2-7 and V is TRBV6-5, with 11 bases lining up with TRBD2. This CDR3 has 13 residues. Germline V gives CDR1 MNHEY, CDR2 SVGAGI.

The chain uses TRBV15 and TRBJ2-4; the D gene is possibly TRBD2 (5 bases). The germline V gene encodes CDR1 LNHNV and CDR2 YYDKDF (reference sequence). This CDR3 has 14 amino acids. The V gene lost 0 bases and the J gene lost 4 bases, with 7 bases spanning the gap. CDR3 in amino acids: CATSRDPGKNIQYF. CDR3 in DNA: TGTGCCACCAGCAGAGATCCGGGGAAAAACATTCAGTACTTC.